These T cell receptor beta chains were read from a single sample in a study of T cell responses to AZD1222 COVID-19 vaccine. Sequencing was performed with immunoSEQ multiplex PCR; in TCRdb, only in-frame clones are kept and a portion is missing. The sample has about 120,000 clones, roughly 90% seen once; the top ten hold roughly 15%. The input for sequencing was peripheral blood, taken 28 days after the second AZD1222 dose. These receptor sequences come from an adult who received the AZD1222 COVID-19 vaccine. Each CDR3 is given with its conserved first and last residue. A D gene is named only where the DNA matches it firmly. Clone size is not always given. Where it is, it says once, few, many or a class for expanded clones.

d_gene,j_gene,abundance,v_gene,CDR3nt,CDR3aa
.,TRBJ1-5,once,TRBV6-5,TGTGCCAGCAGGGGGGGGGCGGGTCAGCCCCAGCATTTT,CASRGGAGQPQHF
.,TRBJ2-7,once,TRBV7-7,TGTGCCAGCAGCTTAGGGCAGGGGATCGACGAGCAGTACTTC,CASSLGQGIDEQYF
.,TRBJ1-5,once,TRBV28,TGTGCCAGCAGTTTATTCGGGCAGCCCCAGCATTTT,CASSLFGQPQHF
.,TRBJ2-7,.,TRBV20-1,TGCAGTGCTAGTGTGAGGGGCTACGAGCAGTACTTC,CSASVRGYEQYF
.,TRBJ1-3,.,TRBV4-2,TGTGCCAGCAGCCAAACAGGGACAAAATCTGGAAACACCATATATTTT,CASSQTGTKSGNTIYF
.,TRBJ2-7,.,TRBV2,TGTGCCAGCAGAGGATTCTCCGCAGGGAGTTACGAGCAGTACTTC,CASRGFSAGSYEQYF
.,TRBJ1-6,.,TRBV5-6,TGTGCCAGCAGCTTAGAACCGGTAAATTCACCCCTCCACTTT,CASSLEPVNSPLHF
.,TRBJ1-1,.,TRBV5-1,TGCGCCAGAAAATCGGCCGGGGGAACTGAAGCTTTCTTT,CARKSAGGTEAFF
TRBD1,TRBJ1-1,.,TRBV7-2,TGTGCCAGCAGCCAAGGGACAGCGAACACTGAAGCTTTCTTT,CASSQGTANTEAFF
.,TRBJ1-5,few,TRBV27,TGTGCCAGCCGCAAAGGTCCGGGGACAAGCAATCAGCCCCAGCATTTT,CASRKGPGTSNQPQHF
TRBD1,TRBJ2-1,once,TRBV4-2,TGTGCCAGCCGGGGGACAGGGCATAATGAGCAGTTCTTC,CASRGTGHNEQFF
TRBD2,TRBJ2-7,.,TRBV4-2,TGTGCCAGCAGCCAGGCTAGCGGGCCCTTCCCTTACGAGCAGTACTTC,CASSQASGPFPYEQYF
.,TRBJ2-3,.,TRBV7-8,TGTGCCAGCAGCTTAAAGAGAGTCTCGAGAGATACAGATACGCAGTATTTT,CASSLKRVSRDTDTQYF
.,TRBJ1-2,.,TRBV29-1,TGCAGCGTTGAAGAGTATGGCTACACCTTC,CSVEEYGYTF
.,TRBJ1-4,.,TRBV27,TGTGCCAGCAGTTCAGCAACTAATGAAAAACTGTTTTTT,CASSSATNEKLFF
.,TRBJ1-1,once,TRBV14,TGTGCCAGCAGCCGCCTCGGGGAATGGGTTAGGCTGAACACTGAAGCTTTCTTT,CASSRLGEWVRLNTEAFF